Following are 5 T cell receptor beta chains from one sample sequenced in a study of T cell responses to AZD1222 COVID-19 vaccine. Data came from immunoSEQ multiplex PCR; TCRdb stores just in-frame clones and leaves some out. The sample shows 90,000 to 130,000 clones, roughly 92% of them seen only once. The sequenced sample was peripheral blood, obtained on day 0 of AZD1222 vaccination. The receptors stem from an adult in good health.

This clone has a handful of counts. This chain joins TRBV3-1 (or the pseudogene TRBV3-2) and TRBJ2-7, with 8 bases lining up with TRBD1. The CDR3 loop spans 15 amino acids. Germline V lookup: CDR1 LGHDT, CDR2 YNNKEL (reference sequence). Trimming at V came to 1 base and at J to 2 bases, leaving 4 bases not matched to a gene. The CDR3 DNA reads TGTGCCAGCAGCCAAGGGGCAGGGGGCGCCTACGAGCAGTACTTC. It specifies CASSQGAGGAYEQYF.

This chain joins TRBV5-1 and TRBJ2-6; D call uncertain. Trimming shortened V by 0 bases and J by 2 bases, and 6 bases separated the two germline ends. The CDR3 covers 15 residues. Germline assignment: CDR1 SGHRS and CDR2 YFSETQ. CDR3 sequence reads: CASSLAGAGANVLTF. The CDR3 coding sequence is TGCGCCAGCAGCTTGGCGGGCGCTGGGGCCAACGTCCTGACTTTC.

The gene calls are TRBV27 and TRBJ1-2, with D hard to call. Germline V CDR1 and CDR2: MNHEY, SMNVEV (reference sequence). V lost 2 bases and J lost 0, with 10 bases in between. There are 15 residues in the CDR3. The CDR3 loop is CASSLTRSANYGYTF. The CDR3 nucleotides read TGTGCCAGCAGTTTAACAAGATCAGCTAACTATGGCTACACCTTC.

This sequence joins TRBV7-3 and TRBJ2-5, with TRBD2 as a possible D gene (7 bases). The V gene lost 1 base and the J gene lost 5 bases, with 14 bases spanning the gap. The CDR3 spans 15 residues. CDR1 SGHTA and CDR2 FQGTGA come from the germline V gene. CDR3 sequence reads: CASSLRAGEGETQYF. CDR3 bases: TGTGCCAGCAGCTTAAGGGCAGGGGAGGGGGAGACCCAGTACTTC.

This rearrangement joins TRBV4-1 to TRBJ2-2; TRBD2 agrees at 10 bases. This CDR3 is 15 amino acids long. Per the germline V gene, CDR1 is MGHRA and CDR2 is YSYEKL. Germline trimming cut 3 bases from V and 7 bases from J; bases unmatched to any gene: 5. CDR3 protein: CASSHSGGVSGELFF. The CDR3 nucleotides are TGCGCCAGCAGCCACAGCGGGGGGGTGAGCGGGGAGCTGTTTTTT.